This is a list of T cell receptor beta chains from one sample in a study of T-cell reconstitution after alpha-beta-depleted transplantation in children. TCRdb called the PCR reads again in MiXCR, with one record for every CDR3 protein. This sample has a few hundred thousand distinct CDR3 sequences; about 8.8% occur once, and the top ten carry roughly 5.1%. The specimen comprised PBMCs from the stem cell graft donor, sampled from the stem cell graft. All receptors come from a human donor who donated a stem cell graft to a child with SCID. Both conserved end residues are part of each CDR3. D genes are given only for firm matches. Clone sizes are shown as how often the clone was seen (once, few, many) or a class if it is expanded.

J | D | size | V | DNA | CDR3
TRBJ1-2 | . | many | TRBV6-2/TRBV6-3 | TGTGCCAGCAGTCGGGCGTCCTATGGCTACACCTTC | CASSRASYGYTF
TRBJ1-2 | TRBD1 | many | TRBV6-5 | TGTGCCAGCAGCAACAGGGGAAACTATGGCTACACCTTC | CASSNRGNYGYTF
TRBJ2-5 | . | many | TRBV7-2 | TGTGCCAGCAGCTTAGTCCAGGGAAGAGCCCAGTACTTC | CASSLVQGRAQYF
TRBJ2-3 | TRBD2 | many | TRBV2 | TGTGCCAGCAGGGCCGAATCCGGGACTAGCGGGGAAGCGAGCACAGATACGCAGTATTTT | CASRAESGTSGEASTDTQYF
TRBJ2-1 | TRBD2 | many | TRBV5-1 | TGCGCCAGCAGCTTGGACCGACGCCGAACTAGCGGGGTTGTCAATGAGCAGTTCTTC | CASSLDRRRTSGVVNEQFF
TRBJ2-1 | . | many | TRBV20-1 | TGCAGTGCTATTGGCTACTACAATGAGCAGTTCTTC | CSAIGYYNEQFF
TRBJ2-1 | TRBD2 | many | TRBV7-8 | TGTGCCAGCAGCCAAGTTCCTCTAGCGGGGGGGCTGGCTGAGCAGTTCTTC | CASSQVPLAGGLAEQFF
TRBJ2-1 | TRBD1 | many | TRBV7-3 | TGTGCCAGCAGCTTAACCGGGACAGGGATCCTCAATGAGCAGTTCTTC | CASSLTGTGILNEQFF
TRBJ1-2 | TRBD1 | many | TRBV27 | TGTGCCAGCAGTGGAGGGACAGCTCGACCCTATGGCTACACCTTC | CASSGGTARPYGYTF
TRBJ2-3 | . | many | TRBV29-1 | TGCAGCGTTGGAGCAGGCCTCGGGGCAGATACGCAGTATTTT | CSVGAGLGADTQYF
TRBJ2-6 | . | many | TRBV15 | TGTGCCACCAGCAGAAAGACAGGAAGATGGACTGGGGCCAACGTCCTGACTTTC | CATSRKTGRWTGANVLTF
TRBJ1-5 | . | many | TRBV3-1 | TGTGCCAGCAGCCAGGGCAGACATAGCAATCAGCCCCAGCATTTT | CASSQGRHSNQPQHF
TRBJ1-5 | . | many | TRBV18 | TGTGCCAGCTCACGGGCCCCGGGGGTCGGACAGCCCCAGCATTTT | CASSRAPGVGQPQHF
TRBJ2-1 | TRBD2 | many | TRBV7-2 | TGTGCCAGCCGTCGGGCTAGCGGGGGTCGGGATGAGCAGTTCTTC | CASRRASGGRDEQFF
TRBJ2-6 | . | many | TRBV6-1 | TGTGCCAGCAGTGATCAGTGGGGGACTGGGGCCAACGTCCTGACTTTC | CASSDQWGTGANVLTF
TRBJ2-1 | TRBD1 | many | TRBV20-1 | TGCAGTGCTAGGGACAGGGGAAATAGGGCCTACAATGAGCAGTTCTTC | CSARDRGNRAYNEQFF
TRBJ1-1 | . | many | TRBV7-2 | TGTGCCAGCAGCTTAAAAGGGGGGAACACTGAAGCTTTCTTT | CASSLKGGNTEAFF
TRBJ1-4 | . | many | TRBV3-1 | TGTGCCAGCAGCTCCCACCTCGGGTTGGCTAATGAAAAACTGTTTTTT | CASSSHLGLANEKLFF
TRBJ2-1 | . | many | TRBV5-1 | TGCGCCAGCAGCTTGGCTCTAGCCGGCCTCAGCAATGAGCAGTTCTTC | CASSLALAGLSNEQFF
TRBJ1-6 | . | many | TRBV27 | TGTGCCAGCAGTTTCGAGGGGCTTGGTAATTCACCCCTCCACTTT | CASSFEGLGNSPLHF
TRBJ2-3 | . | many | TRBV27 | TGTGCCAGCAGTTTCGGGGCCACAAAGACAGATACGCAGTATTTT | CASSFGATKTDTQYF
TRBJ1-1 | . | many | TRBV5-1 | TGCGCCACCAAGAGGGGGTTCTCCAACACTGAAGCTTTCTTT | CATKRGFSNTEAFF
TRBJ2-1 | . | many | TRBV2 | TGTGCCAGCAGGGTGGACAATGAGCAGTTCTTC | CASRVDNEQFF